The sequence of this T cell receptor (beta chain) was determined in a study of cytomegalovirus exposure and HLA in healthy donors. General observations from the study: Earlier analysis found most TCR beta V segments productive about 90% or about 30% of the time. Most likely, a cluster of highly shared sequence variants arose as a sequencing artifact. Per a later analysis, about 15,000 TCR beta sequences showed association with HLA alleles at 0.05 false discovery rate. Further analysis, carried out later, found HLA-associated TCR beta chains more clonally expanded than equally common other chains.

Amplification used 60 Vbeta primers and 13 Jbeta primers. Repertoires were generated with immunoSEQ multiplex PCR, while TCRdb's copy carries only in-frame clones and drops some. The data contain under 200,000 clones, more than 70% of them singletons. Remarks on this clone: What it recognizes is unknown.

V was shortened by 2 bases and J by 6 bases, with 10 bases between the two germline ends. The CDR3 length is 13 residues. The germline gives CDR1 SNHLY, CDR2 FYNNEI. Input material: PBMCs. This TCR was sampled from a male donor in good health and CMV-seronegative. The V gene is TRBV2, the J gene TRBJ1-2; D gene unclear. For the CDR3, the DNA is TGTGCCAGCAGTGAATCTTACAGCCATGGCTACACCTTC. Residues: CASSESYSHGYTF. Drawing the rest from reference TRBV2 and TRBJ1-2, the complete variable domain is EPEVTQTPSHQVTQMGQEVILRCVPISNHLYFYWYRQILGQKVEFLVSFYNNEISEKSEIFDDQFSVERPDGSNFTLKIRSTKLEDSAMYFCASSESYSHGYTFGSGTRLTVV.